This T cell receptor beta chain appears in the sequencing data of a study of shared clonotypes between healthy human individuals. Naivety among CD8 cells was defined by CD45RO negativity and positive CCR7 selection, thereby excluding terminally differentiated effector memory CD45RA+ cells. Germline V gene sequence: CDR1 SGHNT, CDR2 YYREEE (reference sequence). The V and J ends lost 8 bases and 2 bases respectively, with 23 bases between them. The CDR3 extends over 17 amino acids. Broader study findings: Sequencing of the sorted subsets was shown by rarefaction to be incomplete despite large depth.

Clones were sequenced by immunoSEQ multiplex PCR, and TCRdb holds only the in-frame ones, with some missing. The table has about 2,100,000 clones, 93% seen once. To note about this clone: The antigen is not known.

The chain links TRBV5-4 to TRBJ2-1; D gene ambiguous. The receptor was derived from a man aged 18 to 29 in good health. Some clones in this sample may be carry-over from other donors' samples. The sequenced sample was naive CD8+ T cells from PBMCs. The CDR3 nucleotides read TGTGCCAGTCTTTTGATACCCCCAACTACTACCTACAATGAGCAGTTCTTC. Protein: CASLLIPPTTTYNEQFF.